The rows below give T cell receptor beta chains drawn from one sample of a study of T cell repertoires in cytomegalovirus infection. TCRdb reprocessed the reads via MiXCR and lists one record per CDR3 protein. Here the sample spans 600,000 to 800,000 distinct CDR3 sequences, more than 20% being singletons. The specimen sequenced was CD8+ T cells from PBMCs. The receptors derive from a human donor in good health (CMV status not recorded). Some clones in this sample may be carry-over from other donors' samples. CDR3s include the opening cysteine and the closing phenylalanine or tryptophan. A D gene is named only where the DNA matches it firmly. Some rows mark clone size as missing; the rest say once, few, many or name a class of expanded clone.

clone size: few; J gene: TRBJ2-3; V gene: TRBV7-9; D gene: TRBD1; CDR3 DNA: TGTGCCAGCAGCTTACTCAGACAGGGCGTCGGGGATACGCAGTATTTT; CDR3 protein: CASSLLRQGVGDTQYF
clone size: many; J gene: TRBJ2-5; V gene: TRBV28; D gene: -; CDR3 DNA: TGTGCCAGCACCCTATCCAGGGGATTCCAAGAGACCCAGTACTTC; CDR3 protein: CASTLSRGFQETQYF
clone size: -; J gene: TRBJ1-1; V gene: TRBV9; D gene: -; CDR3 DNA: TGTGCCAGCAGCGACGGGACACCAGACACTGAAGCTTTCTTT; CDR3 protein: CASSDGTPDTEAFF
clone size: few; J gene: TRBJ1-2; V gene: TRBV28; D gene: -; CDR3 DNA: TGTGCCAGCAGTTTCAACCTCCACAGGGCCGATGGCTACACCTTC; CDR3 protein: CASSFNLHRADGYTF
clone size: -; J gene: TRBJ2-2; V gene: TRBV6-5; D gene: -; CDR3 DNA: TGTGCCAGCACTTATCTCCCGGTCCCGAACACCGGGGAGCTGTTTTTT; CDR3 protein: CASTYLPVPNTGELFF
clone size: -; J gene: TRBJ2-3; V gene: TRBV28; D gene: -; CDR3 DNA: TGTGCCAGCAGTTGGCCCGGGACCCGGTTACAGGGAGTTAGCACAGATACGCAGTATTTT; CDR3 protein: CASSWPGTRLQGVSTDTQYF
clone size: once; J gene: TRBJ1-1; V gene: TRBV7-9; D gene: -; CDR3 DNA: TGTGCCAGCAGGGCGGTGCAGCAAGCTTTCTTT; CDR3 protein: CASRAVQQAFF
clone size: -; J gene: TRBJ1-5; V gene: TRBV6-2/TRBV6-3; D gene: -; CDR3 DNA: TGTGCCAGCAGTTATTATCGGGGGCAGGGGACCGGAATTGGCAATCAGCCCCAGCATTTT; CDR3 protein: CASSYYRGQGTGIGNQPQHF
clone size: -; J gene: TRBJ1-2; V gene: TRBV4-1; D gene: TRBD1; CDR3 DNA: TGCGCCAGCAGCCAAGTTCTCACCGGGGCAGGGGGAGATGGCTACACCTTC; CDR3 protein: CASSQVLTGAGGDGYTF
clone size: -; J gene: TRBJ1-1; V gene: TRBV6-6; D gene: -; CDR3 DNA: TGTGCCAGCACTTCCACACAGAGACGTTTTGAAGCTTTCTTT; CDR3 protein: CASTSTQRRFEAFF
clone size: few; J gene: TRBJ2-2; V gene: TRBV7-9; D gene: -; CDR3 DNA: TGTGCCAGCAGCCCCCCTGACAGGATCCCCACCGGGGAGCTGTTTTTT; CDR3 protein: CASSPPDRIPTGELFF
clone size: -; J gene: TRBJ1-4; V gene: TRBV9; D gene: -; CDR3 DNA: TGTGCCAGCAGCGTAGGGGACGGACTTAATGAAAAACTGTTTTTT; CDR3 protein: CASSVGDGLNEKLFF
clone size: -; J gene: TRBJ2-5; V gene: TRBV29-1; D gene: -; CDR3 DNA: TGCAGCGTTGAATGGGACGAACAAGAGACCCAGTACTTC; CDR3 protein: CSVEWDEQETQYF
clone size: few; J gene: TRBJ2-1; V gene: TRBV12-3/TRBV12-4; D gene: TRBD1; CDR3 DNA: TGTGCCAGCAGTTTAGGGACAGGGGGTTTTAACAATGAGCAGTTCTTC; CDR3 protein: CASSLGTGGFNNEQFF
clone size: many; J gene: TRBJ2-7; V gene: TRBV7-6; D gene: TRBD2; CDR3 DNA: TGTGCCAGCAGCCCTAGCGGGGGGAGGGGAGCCTACGAGCAGTACTTC; CDR3 protein: CASSPSGGRGAYEQYF
clone size: few; J gene: TRBJ1-2; V gene: TRBV19; D gene: TRBD1; CDR3 DNA: TGTGCCAGCGGACAGGTGAACTATGGCTACACCTTC; CDR3 protein: CASGQVNYGYTF
clone size: few; J gene: TRBJ2-1; V gene: TRBV28; D gene: TRBD2; CDR3 DNA: TGTGCCACCAAAAAAGGGCTAGCGGGGGACCTAGGGTCTGAGCAGTTCTTC; CDR3 protein: CATKKGLAGDLGSEQFF
clone size: -; J gene: TRBJ2-1; V gene: TRBV7-2; D gene: TRBD2; CDR3 DNA: TGTGCCAGCAGCTTGGGGGGGAAGTACGATGAGCAGTTCTTC; CDR3 protein: CASSLGGKYDEQFF
clone size: -; J gene: TRBJ1-1; V gene: TRBV25-1; D gene: TRBD1; CDR3 DNA: TGTGCCAGCATAGGGGGCCTAAAGAACACTGAAGCTTTCTTT; CDR3 protein: CASIGGLKNTEAFF
clone size: -; J gene: TRBJ2-7; V gene: TRBV7-8; D gene: TRBD2; CDR3 DNA: TGTGCCAGCAGCTTAGCGAGACGGGACTATTCCTACGAGCAGTACTTC; CDR3 protein: CASSLARRDYSYEQYF
clone size: few; J gene: TRBJ2-5; V gene: TRBV5-5; D gene: TRBD2; CDR3 DNA: TGTGCCAGCAGCTTCGCCGGGACTAGGGGGGAGACCCAGTACTTC; CDR3 protein: CASSFAGTRGETQYF
clone size: -; J gene: TRBJ1-2; V gene: TRBV20-1; D gene: -; CDR3 DNA: TGCAGTGCTAGAGATCGGGGTAACCTAAACTATGGCTACACCTTC; CDR3 protein: CSARDRGNLNYGYTF
clone size: few; J gene: TRBJ2-7; V gene: TRBV10-3; D gene: TRBD1; CDR3 DNA: TGTGCCATCAGTGATCCCTCCGGGACAGGGGGCTCCTACGAGCAGTACTTC; CDR3 protein: CAISDPSGTGGSYEQYF
clone size: -; J gene: TRBJ2-3; V gene: TRBV5-1; D gene: -; CDR3 DNA: TGCGCCAGCAGCTTGCGGAAGGGAGATACGCAGTATTTT; CDR3 protein: CASSLRKGDTQYF
clone size: -; J gene: TRBJ2-3; V gene: TRBV5-1; D gene: TRBD1; CDR3 DNA: TGCGCCAGCAGCCAAGGACAGGGGGCTAGCACAGATACGCAGTATTTT; CDR3 protein: CASSQGQGASTDTQYF
clone size: -; J gene: TRBJ2-7; V gene: TRBV25-1; D gene: -; CDR3 DNA: TGTGCCAGCAGTGAGGGAAACAGAGAGCAGTACTTC; CDR3 protein: CASSEGNREQYF
clone size: few; J gene: TRBJ1-2; V gene: TRBV28; D gene: -; CDR3 DNA: TGTGCCAGCAGAGCTGAATTACAGGGAAACTATGGCTACACCTTC; CDR3 protein: CASRAELQGNYGYTF
clone size: few; J gene: TRBJ2-2; V gene: TRBV27; D gene: TRBD2; CDR3 DNA: TGTGCCAGCAGTTTATCCCCTAGCGGGAACACCGGGGAGCTGTTTTTT; CDR3 protein: CASSLSPSGNTGELFF
clone size: -; J gene: TRBJ2-7; V gene: TRBV2; D gene: -; CDR3 DNA: TGTGCCAGCCTGGGCTCCTACGAGCAGTACTTC; CDR3 protein: CASLGSYEQYF